The 29 T cell receptor beta chains in this list originate from one sample, sequenced in a study of PD-L1 blockade in urothelial cancer. Profiled with immunoSEQ multiplex PCR; TCRdb holds only in-frame clones, not every one. This table has over 20,000 clones, around nine tenths appearing once. The specimen was PBMCs, collected around atezolizumab (anti-PD-L1) treatment. Every receptor here comes from a man in his 60s with urothelial cancer.

The gene calls are TRBV27 and TRBJ1-1, with D maybe TRBD1 (5 bases). Per germline, CDR1 MNHEY and CDR2 SMNVEV (reference sequence). V lost 3 bases and J lost 2, with 13 bases in between. The CDR3 spans 15 residues. CDR3 in amino acids: CASSLSMTVNTEAFF. The CDR3 bases are TGTGCCAGCAGTTTGTCAATGACAGTTAACACTGAAGCTTTCTTT.

The rearrangement joins TRBV4-2 to TRBJ1-4, with a tentative D call TRBD1 (5 bases). Trimming pared 5 bases from V and 4 bases from J, leaving 14 bases between. The CDR3 has 15 amino acids. Germline V gene lookup returns CDR1 LGHNA and CDR2 YNFKEQ. CDR3 region: CASSDNRDYNEKLFF. The DNA of the CDR3 is TGTGCCAGCAGCGACAACCGGGACTATAATGAAAAACTGTTTTTT.

The chain uses TRBV30 and TRBJ1-4; perhaps TRBD1 as D (5 bases). Between the trimmed V and J ends, which lost 5 bases and 3 bases, there was a span of 13 bases. Germline CDR1 and CDR2: GTSNPN and SVGIG (reference sequence). This CDR3 contains 14 residues. In nucleotides, the CDR3 is TGTGCCTGGGGGCCGGGGGGACCTAATGAAAAACTGTTTTTT. This gives the protein CAWGPGGPNEKLFF.

This rearrangement joins TRBV5-4 to TRBJ1-1; unclear D gene. The CDR3 has 13 residues. Trimming shortened V by 1 base and J by 7 bases, and 11 bases separated the two germline ends. Germline V CDR1 and CDR2: SGHNT, YYREEE (reference sequence). The CDR3 DNA sequence: TGTGCCAGCAGCTTGAAGCACTCCCTTGAAGCTTTCTTT. Protein sequence: CASSLKHSLEAFF.

The chain combines TRBV11-2 with TRBJ2-7; tentatively, D is TRBD2 (6 bases). This CDR3 has 15 residues. Trimming took off 0 bases at V and 2 bases at J, with 11 bases between the two ends. Germline V gives CDR1 SGHAT, CDR2 FQNNGV. The CDR3 coding sequence is TGTGCCAGCAGCTTAGATCAGGGAGGCCCCTACGAGCAGTACTTC. Its translation: CASSLDQGGPYEQYF.

Notes on this clone: One end of the junction varies from germline; a read error may be responsible. The chain combines TRBV6-1 with TRBJ2-5; D remains ambiguous. CDR3 length equals 15 residues. The germline V gene encodes CDR1 MNHNS and CDR2 SASEGT. The CDR3 here is CASTKSQGYQEAQYF. Written as DNA, the CDR3 is TGTGCCAGCACTAAATCCCAAGGATACCAAGAGGCCCAGTACTTC.

This sequence joins TRBV30 and TRBJ2-3; 7 nucleotides agree with TRBD2. CDR3 size: 13 residues. Germline assignment: CDR1 GTSNPN and CDR2 SVGIG (reference sequence). V lost 2 bases and J lost 3; bases outside the gene matches: 2. The CDR3 loop reads CAWSRRGTDTQYF. The CDR3 nucleotides read TGTGCCTGGAGTCGGCGGGGGACAGATACGCAGTATTTT.

The chain links TRBV6-5 to TRBJ2-1; D uncertain. Trimming pared 6 bases from V and 3 bases from J, leaving 15 bases between. The germline CDR1 and CDR2 sequences are MNHEY and SVGAGI. CDR3 length: 15 amino acids. CDR3 in DNA: TGTGCCAGCAGCCCTACGTATTCAAGCTACAATGAGCAGTTCTTC. Its protein product is CASSPTYSSYNEQFF.

The CDR3 DNA is TGTGCCGCGGGACAGGGGGTGAGTCAGCCCCAGCATTTT. Protein sequence: CAAGQGVSQPQHF. The chain is built from TRBV19 and TRBJ1-5, with 11 nucleotides matching TRBD1. The V and J ends lost 11 bases and 6 bases, in that order; junction bases with no gene match: 6. The CDR3 runs 13 residues. CDR1 is LNHDA and CDR2 is SQIVND in the germline V gene (reference sequence).

The chain combines TRBV2 with TRBJ2-7; TRBD1 might be the D (5 bases). V was trimmed by 9 bases and J by 6 bases, leaving 21 bases between them. This CDR3 is built from 14 residues. CDR1 SNHLY and CDR2 FYNNEI come from the germline V gene. CDR3 coding DNA: TGTGCCAGTTCCCTGGGTCAGGGCATTTTCGAGCAGTACTTC. This encodes CASSLGQGIFEQYF.

The gene calls are TRBV5-6 and TRBJ1-3; the D gene is possibly TRBD1 (5 bases). CDR1 SGHDT and CDR2 YYEEEE come from the germline V gene. The CDR3 is 13 amino acids. V lost 0 bases to trimming and J lost 8 bases, with 9 bases between them. In DNA, the CDR3 is TGTGCCAGCAGCTTGGTGACAGAGTACACCATATATTTT. It yields the protein CASSLVTEYTIYF. The full variable domain, rest sourced from reference TRBV5-6 and TRBJ1-3, is DAGVTQSPTHLIKTRGQQVTLRCSPKSGHDTVSWYQQALGQGPQFIFQYYEEEERQRGNFPDRFSGHQFPNYSSELNVNALLLGDSALYLCASSLVTEYTIYFGEGSWLTVV.

This chain uses TRBV19 with TRBJ1-1, with unresolved D. The CDR3 spans 15 residues. With 3 bases removed from V and 1 base from J, the gap between germline ends came to 12 bases. Germline V gene data show CDR1 as LNHDA and CDR2 as SQIVND (reference sequence). As DNA, the CDR3 is TGTGCCAGTAGTATGGTAAAGAGGTGGAACACTGAAGCTTTCTTT. Its translation: CASSMVKRWNTEAFF.

The rearrangement uses TRBV2 and TRBJ2-3, with TRBD2 as a possible D gene (6 bases). The CDR3 is 14 amino acids. V lost 4 bases, J lost 3 bases, and 11 bases lay in between. CDR1 is SNHLY and CDR2 is FYNNEI in the germline V gene. CDR3 sequence: CASSGREWTDTQYF. Here the CDR3 DNA reads TGTGCCAGCAGTGGTCGGGAGTGGACAGATACGCAGTATTTT.

The chain carries TRBV11-2 and TRBJ2-7, with D possibly being TRBD1 (6 bases). The germline gives CDR1 SGHAT, CDR2 FQNNGV. V dropped 5 bases and J dropped 3 bases, with 14 bases sitting between them. This CDR3 spans 14 amino acids. CDR3 residues: CASSRDRDNYEQYF. In nucleotides, the CDR3 is TGTGCCAGCAGCCGAGACCGGGACAACTACGAGCAGTACTTC. The full variable domain, with the rest looked up from reference TRBV11-2 and TRBJ2-7, is EAGVAQSPRYKIIEKRQSVAFWCNPISGHATLYWYQQILGQGPKLLIQFQNNGVVDDSQLPKDRFSAERLKGVDSTLKIQPAKLEDSAVYLCASSRDRDNYEQYFGPGTRLTVT.

The V gene is TRBV9, the J gene TRBJ2-1, with TRBD2 identical over 7 bases. Germline-derived CDR1 and CDR2 are SGDLS and YYNGEE. Germline trimming cut 0 bases from V and 5 bases from J; bases unmatched to any gene: 11. The CDR3 sequence is 17 residues long. The CDR3 reads CASSVDPYSRGDNEQFF. The CDR3 DNA is TGTGCCAGCAGCGTAGACCCATACTCTCGGGGGGACAATGAGCAGTTCTTC.

This chain links TRBV29-1 with TRBJ2-3; 11 bases are a match to TRBD2. The CDR3 length is 15 residues. The V segment lost 4 bases and the J segment 5 bases; nucleotides outside the gene matches: 8. Germline CDR1 reads SQVTM; CDR2 reads ANQGSEA. This CDR3 is CSVGVAGGRGDTQYF. As DNA, the CDR3 is TGCAGCGTTGGGGTAGCGGGGGGGCGCGGAGATACGCAGTATTTT.

V usage is TRBV27 and J usage is TRBJ1-5; D is unresolved. The length of the CDR3 is 16 residues. V dropped 8 bases and J dropped 3 bases, with 20 bases sitting between them. CDR1 MNHEY and CDR2 SMNVEV come from the germline V gene (reference sequence). CDR3 sequence: CASGKTWRIHNQPQHF. CDR3 nucleotide sequence: TGTGCCAGCGGAAAAACGTGGAGGATTCACAATCAGCCCCAGCATTTT.

This chain's CDR3 is CASVLAGGTDTQYF. The DNA of the CDR3 is TGTGCCAGCGTTCTAGCGGGGGGAACAGATACGCAGTATTTT. The chain links TRBV7-9 to TRBJ2-3; TRBD2 aligns across 11 bases. The CDR3 is 14 amino acids. Germline values: CDR1 SEHNR, CDR2 FQNEAQ (reference sequence). V lost 8 bases to trimming and J lost 3 bases; unmatched junction nucleotides: 4.

The gene calls are TRBV6-1 and TRBJ2-1; 7 bases are shared with TRBD1. V lost 5 bases, J lost 1 base, and 5 bases stayed unmatched. The CDR3 covers 15 residues. CDR1 and CDR2 (germline): MNHNS, SASEGT. The DNA for the CDR3 is TGTGCCAGCAGTCGACAGGGTGCGTCCTACAATGAGCAGTTCTTC. Amino acid sequence: CASSRQGASYNEQFF.

Of note for this clone: At one boundary the junction diverges from the germline segment, which might be a read error. The chain carries TRBV7-7 and TRBJ2-3; 14 nucleotides line up with TRBD2. The CDR3 sequence is 20 residues long. Per germline, CDR1 SSHAT and CDR2 FNYEAQ (reference sequence). This CDR3 reads CASSLPGLAGDNPRTDTQYF. Written as DNA, the CDR3 is TGTGCTAGCAGCTTGCCGGGACTAGCGGGAGACAACCCCCGCACAGATACGCAGTATTTT.

The CDR3 spells CAWTGGHYEQYF. As DNA, the CDR3 is TGTGCCTGGACTGGGGGACACTACGAGCAGTACTTC. The chain couples TRBV30 to TRBJ2-7; possibly TRBD1 for D (6 bases). The germline gives CDR1 GTSNPN, CDR2 SVGIG (reference sequence). This CDR3 contains 12 residues. Trimming removed 4 bases at V and 3 bases at J, with 10 bases between.

J is TRBJ2-5 and V is TRBV5-1, with a possible D match to TRBD2 (5 bases). Germline CDR1 is SGHRS and CDR2 is YFSETQ. V lost 2 bases and J lost 5, with 10 bases in between. The length of the CDR3 is 13 residues. The CDR3, as DNA: TGCGCCAGCAGCTTCGGGGTGGTGGAGACCCAGTACTTC. This sequence encodes CASSFGVVETQYF.

CDR3 sequence (DNA): TGTGCCAGCTCACCACGGGGAGGGGATGAGCAGTTCTTC. Translated: CASSPRGGDEQFF. The chain has TRBV18 and TRBJ2-1, with TRBD2 matching 7 bases. This CDR3 is 13 amino acids long. Germline trimming cut 1 base from V and 8 bases from J; bases unmatched to any gene: 2. The germline gives CDR1 KGHSH, CDR2 LQKENI. The full variable domain, rest sourced from reference TRBV18 and TRBJ2-1, is NAGVMQNPRHLVRRRGQEARLRCSPMKGHSHVYWYRQLPEEGLKFMVYLQKENIIDESGMPKERFSAEFPKEGPSILRIQQVVRGDSAAYFCASSPRGGDEQFFGPGTRLTVL.

This clone turned up a few times. The rearrangement uses TRBV9 and TRBJ1-1, with no clear D. Trimming pared 0 bases from V and 2 bases from J, leaving 8 bases between. Per germline, CDR1 SGDLS and CDR2 YYNGEE. This CDR3 contains 14 residues. CDR3 nucleotides: TGTGCCAGCAGCGTAGGTCAACTAAACACTGAAGCTTTCTTT. Its translation is CASSVGQLNTEAFF.

The chain is built from TRBV2 and TRBJ1-1; the match to TRBD1 covers 9 bases. V shed 7 bases and J 2 bases; nucleotides not matched to a gene: 8. This CDR3 has 15 residues. The germline V gene has CDR1 SNHLY and CDR2 FYNNEI. The CDR3 sequence: CASIGTGPGNTEAFF. The CDR3 DNA follows: TGTGCCAGCATAGGGACAGGGCCCGGAAACACTGAAGCTTTCTTT. Variable domain in full (rest from reference TRBV2 and TRBJ1-1): EPEVTQTPSHQVTQMGQEVILRCVPISNHLYFYWYRQILGQKVEFLVSFYNNEISEKSEIFDDQFSVERPDGSNFTLKIRSTKLEDSAMYFCASIGTGPGNTEAFFGQGTRLTVV.

This chain connects TRBV11-2 to TRBJ2-7; 7 nucleotides line up with TRBD1. The ends lost 5 bases at V and 4 bases at J; junction bases unmatched: 5. The germline V gene encodes CDR1 SGHAT and CDR2 FQNNGV. The CDR3 runs to 13 residues. The CDR3 DNA reads TGTGCCAGCAGCGTGGACAGGCTATACGAGCAGTACTTC. Translating gives CASSVDRLYEQYF.

The chain employs TRBV10-1 and TRBJ2-4; D call uncertain. This CDR3 is built from 15 residues. The germline CDR1 and CDR2 sequences are WNHNN and SYGVQD (reference sequence). V shed 3 bases and J shed 1 base, with 10 bases lying between them. This CDR3 reads CASSDPIRAKNIQYF. The DNA of the CDR3 is TGCGCCAGCAGTGACCCGATCCGGGCCAAAAACATTCAGTACTTC.

The J gene is TRBJ1-1, the V gene TRBV27; D call uncertain. The germline V and J ends were trimmed by 0 bases and 1 base, with 9 bases remaining between them. Germline CDR1 is MNHEY and CDR2 is SMNVEV (reference sequence). This CDR3 spans 15 amino acids. The DNA of the CDR3 is TGTGCCAGCAGTTTATCGAGGTCAGCGAACACTGAAGCTTTCTTT. Translating it yields CASSLSRSANTEAFF.

The chain combines TRBV19 with TRBJ2-1, with 13 bases identical to TRBD2. Germline CDR1 reads LNHDA; CDR2 reads SQIVND (reference sequence). V gave up 1 base and J gave up 7 bases; unmatched junction bases: 7. The length of the CDR3 is 17 residues. In nucleotides, the CDR3 is TGTGCCAGTAGTATAGGGGGCCGGACTAGCGGGAGTAATGAGCAGTTCTTC. Translation: CASSIGGRTSGSNEQFF.